This T cell receptor beta chain was recovered during a study of memory CD4+ T cells and cytomegalovirus serostatus. Study results and caveats: Each of approximately 63 CMV-associated TCRbeta sequences occurred in one to five individuals.

Worth noting for this clone: Its antigen is not identified.

Produced via immunoSEQ multiplex PCR; TCRdb's table is partial and in-frame only. Of under 40,000 clones in the sample, 79% were seen once. V was pared by 8 bases and J by 0 bases, with 10 bases between. This CDR3 spans 13 amino acids. CDR1 and CDR2 (germline): MNHNS, SASEGT. Single viable CD3+CD4+CD8-CD45RO+ cells were sorted as the memory CD4+ T cells. Serum IgG to CMV pp150, pp28, p38 and p52 defined serostatus. The source material was memory CD4+ T cells from blood. The sequence was obtained from an adult in good health and CMV-seropositive. The V gene is TRBV6-1, the J gene TRBJ1-2; D is undetermined. The CDR3 DNA is TGTGCCAGCCAAAGGGCGGCTAACTATGGCTACACCTTC. Translating it yields CASQRAANYGYTF.